This T cell receptor (beta chain) was captured by sequencing in a study of CD4 and CD8 cells across lung adenocarcinoma regions. Donors had localized lung adenocarcinoma, a non-small cell lung cancer. Via MiXCR, TCRdb re-called the PCR reads, giving one row per CDR3 protein. This sample carries just under 10,000 distinct CDR3 sequences, approximately 50% of them seen once, and the ten largest clones take approximately 19%. This CDR3 comprises 11 residues. In germline, CDR1 is SGHVS, CDR2 FNYEAQ. V was pared by 2 bases and J by 7 bases, with 3 bases between. Sequencing was done on a sample of CD4+ T cells from the margin of a lung tumor. The chain recombines TRBV7-6 with TRBJ2-1; D is uncertain. This TCR derives from a male donor with lung adenocarcinoma. The CD4 and CD8 labels of this study may be unreliable. CDR3 coding DNA: TGTGCCAGCAGCTTACAGAATGAGCAGTTCTTC. Translation: CASSLQNEQFF.